This T cell receptor beta chain was retrieved from a study of cytomegalovirus exposure and HLA in healthy donors. Study context: For the approximately 400 genotyped donors, approximately 83% fell within the Caucasian-associated ancestry cluster.

Of note for this clone: The antigen is not known.

Regarding the study as a whole: DRB1 had the most TCR associations and HLA-C the fewest, a later analysis found, with rates varying by HLA locus.

The PCR employed 60 Vbeta primers together with 13 Jbeta primers. Clones were read by immunoSEQ multiplex PCR, and TCRdb kept only the in-frame ones, dropping some. The sample has approximately 110,000 clones, more than 60% seen once; the top ten hold more than 4.5%. Donors showed nominal health when sampled, although they likely had unrecorded immune exposures. Germline V CDR1 and CDR2: ENHRY, SYGVKD. V shed 2 bases and J shed 8 bases, with 7 bases lying between them. The CDR3 runs 12 residues. This sequence originates from a female donor in good health and CMV-seropositive. J is TRBJ2-1 and V is TRBV10-3, with D unresolved. Material for sequencing was PBMCs. DNA for the CDR3: TGTGCCATCAGTGAGACTCCATATGAGCAGTTCTTC. Translated: CAISETPYEQFF.